These 20 T cell receptor beta chains originate from one sample sequenced in a study of blood T cell repertoires in COVID-19. Data came from immunoSEQ multiplex PCR; TCRdb stores just in-frame clones and leaves some out. The sample includes about 300,000 clones, 89% of them seen just once. Sequences were obtained from peripheral blood. The origin of the receptors is a woman aged 25 to 39 with COVID-19, enrolled during active disease.

V is TRBV6-1 and J is TRBJ2-2, with 9 bases aligning to TRBD1. V was pared by 4 bases and J by 8 bases, with 11 bases of the junction left unmatched. The CDR3 runs 16 residues. Germline V CDR1 and CDR2: MNHNS, SASEGT. CDR3 nucleotides: TGTGCCAGCAGTGCCCTCCCCGGGACAGGGTGGGGGGAGCTGTTTTTT. Translated: CASSALPGTGWGELFF.

V gene TRBV5-1 combines with J gene TRBJ2-2; TRBD2 is a possible D gene (6 bases). Trimming pared 4 bases from V and 5 bases from J, leaving 15 bases between. The CDR3 is made up of 15 amino acids. Per germline, CDR1 SGHRS and CDR2 YFSETQ. The CDR3 sequence: CASSPGSPKTGELFF. The CDR3, as DNA: TGCGCCAGCAGCCCCGGGAGCCCAAAAACCGGGGAGCTGTTTTTT.

The chain joins TRBV27 to TRBJ1-2; unclear D gene. From germline, CDR1 is MNHEY and CDR2 SMNVEV (reference sequence). Between the trimmed V and J ends, which lost 4 bases and 1 base, there was a span of 7 bases. The length of the CDR3 is 13 residues. CDR3 nucleotide sequence: TGTGCCAGCAGTTATACAGTTAACTATGGCTACACCTTC. The encoded protein is CASSYTVNYGYTF.

This chain links TRBV15 with TRBJ2-7; D not resolved. The CDR3 contains 13 residues. V lost 0 bases to trimming and J lost 6 bases, with 9 bases between them. The germline CDR1 and CDR2 sequences are LNHNV and YYDKDF (reference sequence). The DNA of the CDR3 is TGTGCCACCAGCAGAGATGCAGTCAGCGAGCAGTACTTC. Translation gives CATSRDAVSEQYF.

The CDR3 bases are TGTGCTAGTGGTCTAATGAACACTGAAGCTTTCTTT. Encoded protein: CASGLMNTEAFF. This rearrangement joins TRBV12-5 to TRBJ1-1; D remains unclear. V was pared by 5 bases and J by 0 bases, with 4 bases between. CDR1 and CDR2 from the germline V gene are LGHNT and FRNRAP. The CDR3 runs to 12 residues.

The chain uses TRBV24-1 and TRBJ1-2, with D maybe TRBD1 (6 bases). The germline V and J ends were trimmed by 3 bases and 8 bases, with 9 bases remaining between them. This CDR3 spans 12 amino acids. From germline, CDR1 is KGHDR and CDR2 SFDVKD. The CDR3 nucleotides read TGTGCCACCAGTGATCCAGGACAGGGCTACACCTTC. Its protein is CATSDPGQGYTF.

The chain recombines TRBV19 with TRBJ1-5, with 7 bases that match TRBD1. Trimming took 4 bases from V and 2 from J; bases not matched to a gene: 5. Germline-derived CDR1 and CDR2 are LNHDA and SQIVND (reference sequence). The CDR3 covers 15 residues. DNA of the CDR3: TGTGCCAGTAGTACCAGGGGGTTGGGCAATCAGCCCCAGCATTTT. Amino acid sequence: CASSTRGLGNQPQHF.

The J gene is TRBJ2-1, the V gene TRBV19; 9 nucleotides match TRBD2. J lost 6 bases, V lost 5 bases, and 8 bases had no gene match. Germline V gene data show CDR1 as LNHDA and CDR2 as SQIVND (reference sequence). This CDR3 spans 15 amino acids. CDR3 region: CASSSASGGINEQFF. CDR3 sequence (DNA): TGTGCCAGTAGTTCCGCCAGCGGGGGGATCAATGAGCAGTTCTTC.

The chain is built from TRBV6-5 and TRBJ1-2, with D maybe TRBD1 (5 bases). Trimming cost V 3 bases and J 4 bases, with 12 bases left between them. Germline CDR1 reads MNHEY; CDR2 reads SVGAGI. This CDR3 has 14 residues. The DNA for the CDR3 is TGTGCCAGCAGTTATGGGGGGGTGGCCTATGGCTACACCTTC. Protein: CASSYGGVAYGYTF.

This clone was seen a few times. V is TRBV7-2 and J is TRBJ1-5; D is ambiguous. The CDR3 consists of 13 residues. Trimming stripped 5 bases from V and 8 bases from J, with 13 bases between. Per the germline V gene, CDR1 is SGHTA and CDR2 is FQGNSA. CDR3 region: CASSQGNAEPQHF. The CDR3 DNA sequence: TGTGCCAGCAGCCAAGGCAATGCGGAGCCCCAGCATTTT.

V gene TRBV2 combines with J gene TRBJ2-7, with 7 nucleotides matching TRBD2. This CDR3 has 14 amino acids. Looked up from germline, CDR1 is SNHLY and CDR2 is FYNNEI. V was pared by 8 bases and J by 0 bases, with 7 bases of the junction left unmatched. The CDR3 spells CASLGLADSYEQYF. The CDR3 DNA follows: TGTGCCAGCCTGGGGCTAGCGGACTCCTACGAGCAGTACTTC.

CDR3 amino acids: CASSQRRLAGGTDTQYF. In DNA, the CDR3 is TGTGCCAGCAGCCAACGCCGGCTAGCGGGGGGCACAGATACGCAGTATTTT. The rearrangement links TRBV14 to TRBJ2-3, with 10 bases fitting TRBD2. Germline trimming cut 2 bases from V and 1 base from J; bases unmatched to any gene: 6. CDR1 is SGHDN, CDR2 FVKESK, per germline. CDR3 length equals 17 residues. The full variable domain, in which reference TRBV14 and TRBJ2-3 provide the parts outside the CDR3, is EAGVTQFPSHSVIEKGQTVTLRCDPISGHDNLYWYRRVMGKEIKFLLHFVKESKQDESGMPNNRFLAERTGGTYSTLKVQPAELEDSGVYFCASSQRRLAGGTDTQYFGPGTRLTVL.

The V gene is TRBV13, the J gene TRBJ1-2; TRBD1 is a possible D gene (5 bases). V gave up 8 bases and J gave up 7 bases, with 20 bases separating them. CDR3 length equals 14 residues. Per germline, CDR1 PRHDT and CDR2 FYEKMQ (reference sequence). The CDR3 coding sequence is TGTGCCAGCCGGCTTTGGGGGGAGGGTTTTGGCTACACCTTC. This translates into CASRLWGEGFGYTF.

The rearrangement uses TRBV7-9 and TRBJ1-3; the D is unclear. The CDR3 runs to 15 residues. The V and J ends lost 5 bases and 0 bases respectively, with 11 bases between them. Germline V CDR1 and CDR2: SEHNR, FQNEAQ (reference sequence). The CDR3 region has the DNA TGTGCCAGCAGCCCCGTTTTTAACTCTGGAAACACCATATATTTT. It codes for CASSPVFNSGNTIYF.

The V call is TRBV5-1, the J call TRBJ2-2, with TRBD2 as a possible D gene (6 bases). This CDR3 spans 15 amino acids. V was trimmed by 4 bases and J by 7 bases, leaving 17 bases between them. CDR1 and CDR2 from the germline V gene are SGHRS and YFSETQ. The CDR3 sequence is CASSKTGLRIGELFF. CDR3 DNA sequence: TGCGCCAGCAGCAAAACGGGACTCCGGATCGGGGAGCTGTTTTTT.

The chain joins TRBV29-1 to TRBJ1-5, with 7 bases identical to TRBD1. Germline trimming cut 4 bases from V and 7 bases from J; bases unmatched to any gene: 4. This CDR3 contains 12 residues. CDR1 and CDR2 (germline): SQVTM, ANQGSEA. The CDR3 sequence is CSVGAGGQPQHF. The DNA of the CDR3 is TGCAGCGTTGGGGCAGGGGGGCAGCCCCAGCATTTT.

The J gene is TRBJ1-2, the V gene TRBV7-7, with 7 positions matching TRBD1. This CDR3 is 14 amino acids long. V dropped 6 bases and J dropped 2; count of bases not matched to a gene: 6. Germline-derived CDR1 and CDR2 are SSHAT and FNYEAQ (reference sequence). The DNA of the CDR3 is TGTGCCAGCAGGCCACTGACAGGGAACTATGGCTACACCTTC. This codes for CASRPLTGNYGYTF.

The rearrangement joins TRBV27 to TRBJ1-4; tentatively, D is TRBD1 (5 bases). Trimming removed 1 base at V and 7 bases at J, with 10 bases between. This CDR3 is built from 14 residues. CDR1 and CDR2 (germline): MNHEY, SMNVEV (reference sequence). This chain's CDR3 is CASSLWTGGEKLFF. DNA for the CDR3: TGTGCCAGCAGTTTATGGACGGGGGGTGAAAAACTGTTTTTT.

The chain is built from TRBV7-2 and TRBJ1-1, with D possibly matching TRBD1 (5 bases). The CDR3 has 18 residues. V was clipped by 0 bases and J by 3 bases, with 20 bases between them. In germline, CDR1 is SGHTA, CDR2 FQGNSA. DNA for the CDR3: TGTGCCAGCAGCTTAGCGCGGTGGAGGGGCGCGCGGCACACTGAAGCTTTCTTT. This codes for CASSLARWRGARHTEAFF.

This clone came up a few times. The DNA for the CDR3 is TGTGCCAGCAGCTCCGGGACTAGCGGGGGGCCTACGCCAAATACGCAGTATTTT. The encoded protein is CASSSGTSGGPTPNTQYF. The chain links TRBV7-9 to TRBJ2-3; 15 bases agree with TRBD2. Germline trimming cut 4 bases from V and 7 bases from J; bases unmatched to any gene: 12. This CDR3 contains 18 residues. Looked up from germline, CDR1 is SEHNR and CDR2 is FQNEAQ (reference sequence). The full variable domain, in which reference TRBV7-9 and TRBJ2-3 provide the parts outside the CDR3, is DTGVSQNPRHKITKRGQNVTFRCDPISEHNRLYWYRQTLGQGPEFLTYFQNEAQLEKSRLLSDRFSAERPKGSFSTLEIQRTEQGDSAMYLCASSSGTSGGPTPNTQYFGPGTRLTVL.